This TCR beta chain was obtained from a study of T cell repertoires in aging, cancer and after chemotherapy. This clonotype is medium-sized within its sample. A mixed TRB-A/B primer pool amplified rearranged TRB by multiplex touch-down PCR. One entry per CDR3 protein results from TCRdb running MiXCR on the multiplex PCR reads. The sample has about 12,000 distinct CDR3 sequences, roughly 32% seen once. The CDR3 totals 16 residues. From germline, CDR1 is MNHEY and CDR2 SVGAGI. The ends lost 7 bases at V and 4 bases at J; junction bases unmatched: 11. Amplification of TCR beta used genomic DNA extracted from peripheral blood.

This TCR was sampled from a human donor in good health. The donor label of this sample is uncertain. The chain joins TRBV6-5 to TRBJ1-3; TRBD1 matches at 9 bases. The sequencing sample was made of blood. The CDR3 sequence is CASTKLQGARGNTIYF. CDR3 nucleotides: TGTGCCAGCACCAAGTTACAGGGGGCGAGGGGAAACACCATATATTTT.